Presented here are 5 T cell receptor beta chains from one specimen sequenced in a study of follicular helper T cells after annual influenza vaccination. Clones were read by immunoSEQ multiplex PCR, and TCRdb kept only the in-frame ones, dropping some. The sample has some 11,000 clones; roughly 85% are singletons. The sequencing used CXCR5- memory CD4+ T cells sorted from blood, collected 6 weeks after influenza vaccination. These receptors were collected from an adult who received the influenza vaccine.

The rearrangement uses TRBV28 and TRBJ1-5; 7 bases align to TRBD1. Germline values: CDR1 MDHEN, CDR2 SYDVKM. Unmatched junction bases numbered 4, after V lost 5 bases and J lost 0 bases. CDR3 length: 15 amino acids. The CDR3 nucleotides read TGTGCCAGCAGTGAGACAGGGATTAGCAATCAGCCCCAGCATTTT. Its translation is CASSETGISNQPQHF.

The chain is built from TRBV10-1 and TRBJ2-7, with 10 bases matching TRBD1. The V and J ends lost 7 bases and 3 bases, in that order; junction bases with no gene match: 3. Germline V gene lookup returns CDR1 WNHNN and CDR2 SYGVQD (reference sequence). The CDR3 loop spans 13 amino acids. The CDR3 coding sequence is TGCGCCAGCATAAGGACAGGGGGCTACGAGCAGTACTTC. It codes for CASIRTGGYEQYF.

J is TRBJ2-1 and V is TRBV11-2, with D uncertain. Trimming stripped 5 bases from V and 3 bases from J, with 8 bases between. The CDR3 is made up of 13 amino acids. CDR1 SGHAT and CDR2 FQNNGV come from the germline V gene. CDR3 protein: CASSSEIYNEQFF. CDR3 nucleotides: TGTGCCAGCAGCAGCGAGATCTACAATGAGCAGTTCTTC.

The chain uses TRBV6-7 and TRBJ1-5, with a weak D call TRBD1 (5 bases). TRBV6-7 is sorted into the ORF group, with uncertain function. The CDR3 sequence is 10 residues long. Here the CDR3 reads CAPEGQPQHF. The CDR3 DNA follows: TGTGCGCCAGAGGGGCAGCCCCAGCATTTT.

V is TRBV18 and J is TRBJ1-3; possible D gene TRBD1, 6 bases. CDR3 length equals 16 residues. Trimming removed 2 bases at V and 1 base at J, with 12 bases between. The germline V gene has CDR1 KGHSH and CDR2 LQKENI. The CDR3 DNA follows: TGTGCCAGCTCACCAGCATCTGGACAGTCTGGAAACACCATATATTTT. Amino acids: CASSPASGQSGNTIYF. Full variable domain (missing parts from reference TRBV18 and TRBJ1-3): NAGVMQNPRHLVRRRGQEARLRCSPMKGHSHVYWYRQLPEEGLKFMVYLQKENIIDESGMPKERFSAEFPKEGPSILRIQQVVRGDSAAYFCASSPASGQSGNTIYFGEGSWLTVV.